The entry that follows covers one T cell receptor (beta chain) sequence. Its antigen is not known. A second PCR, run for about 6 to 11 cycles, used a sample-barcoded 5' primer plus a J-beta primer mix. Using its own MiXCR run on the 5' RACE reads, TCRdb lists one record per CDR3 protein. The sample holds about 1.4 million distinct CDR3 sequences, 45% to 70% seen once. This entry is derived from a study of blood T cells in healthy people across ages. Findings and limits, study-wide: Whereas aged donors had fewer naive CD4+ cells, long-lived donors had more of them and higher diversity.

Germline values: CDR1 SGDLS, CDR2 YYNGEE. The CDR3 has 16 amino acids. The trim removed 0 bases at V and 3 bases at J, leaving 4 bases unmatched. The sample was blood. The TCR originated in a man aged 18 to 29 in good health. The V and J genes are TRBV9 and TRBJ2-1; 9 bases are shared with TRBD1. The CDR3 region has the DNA TGTGCCAGCAGCGTAGACAGGACAGGGGTCTACAATGAGCAGTTCTTC. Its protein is CASSVDRTGVYNEQFF.